These 10 T cell receptor beta chains were all obtained from the same sample, sequenced in a study of human T cells and chemical hapten exposure. The authors' total RNA extraction used unfractionated whole blood. TCRdb reanalysed the 5' RACE reads using MiXCR and keeps one entry per CDR3 protein. The table has 81,000 or so distinct CDR3 sequences, more than 7.5% seen once. The receptors were sampled from a male donor in good health.

This clonotype has a handful of counts. The chain links TRBV27 to TRBJ2-1; the match to TRBD2 covers 10 bases. This CDR3 is built from 20 residues. Germline CDR1 and CDR2: MNHEY and SMNVEV (reference sequence). Unmatched junction bases numbered 18, after V lost 0 bases and J lost 7 bases. CDR3 coding DNA: TGTGCCAGCAGTTTATCGTCTGAGGGGGCTAGCGGGAGTTGTCCAAATGAGCAGTTCTTC. Its protein product is CASSLSSEGASGSCPNEQFF.

This clonotype was detected a few times. The V and J genes are TRBV6-1 and TRBJ1-6; 7 bases are a match to TRBD1. The CDR3 is made up of 13 amino acids. CDR1 and CDR2 from the germline V gene are MNHNS and SASEGT. J was trimmed by 7 bases and V by 10 bases; bases with no gene match: 7. CDR3 in DNA: TGTGCCACCCAGACAGGGATCAATTCACCCCTCCACTTT. Its protein product is CATQTGINSPLHF.

Only a few counts were recorded for this clonotype. The rearrangement joins TRBV9 to TRBJ2-7; 9 bases are a match to TRBD1. In germline, CDR1 is SGDLS, CDR2 YYNGEE. The V gene end was trimmed by 4 bases and the J gene end by 0 bases; junction bases not matched to a gene: 5. The CDR3 extends over 15 amino acids. This CDR3 is CASSPRTGDSYEQYF. The DNA for the CDR3 is TGTGCCAGCAGCCCACGGACAGGGGACTCCTACGAGCAGTACTTC. Filled out from reference TRBV9 and TRBJ2-7, the complete variable domain reads DSGVTQTPKHLITATGQRVTLRCSPRSGDLSVYWYQQSLDQGLQFLIQYYNGEERAKGNILERFSAQQFPDLHSELNLSSLELGDSALYFCASSPRTGDSYEQYFGPGTRLTVT.

This clonotype has at least ten counts. J is TRBJ2-5 and V is TRBV28; 11 bases align to TRBD2. After removal of 6 bases from V and 1 base from J, the junction contained 10 bases not matched to a gene. The CDR3 totals 17 residues. Germline assignment: CDR1 MDHEN and CDR2 SYDVKM. The CDR3 here is CASRHTGLAGLQETQYF. CDR3 nucleotide sequence: TGTGCCAGCAGGCATACCGGACTAGCGGGTCTCCAAGAGACCCAGTACTTC.

In this sample, this clonotype turned up many times. V gene TRBV6-5 combines with J gene TRBJ2-5; 9 bases match TRBD1. J gave up 2 bases and V 2 bases, and 12 bases lay outside the gene matches. The CDR3 is made up of 18 amino acids. Per germline, CDR1 MNHEY and CDR2 SVGAGI. This chain's CDR3 is CASSYDPQGDRGQETQYF. CDR3 bases: TGTGCCAGCAGTTACGACCCCCAGGGAGACAGGGGGCAAGAGACCCAGTACTTC.

This clonotype turned up a few times. This sequence joins TRBV4-3 and TRBJ1-5; D gene ambiguous. With 0 bases removed from V and 0 bases from J, the gap between germline ends came to 12 bases. The CDR3 is made up of 17 amino acids. Per the germline V gene, CDR1 is LGHNA and CDR2 is YSLEER. The CDR3 sequence is CASSQDIGSYSNQPQHF. DNA of the CDR3: TGCGCCAGCAGCCAAGATATAGGCAGCTATAGCAATCAGCCCCAGCATTTT.

This clonotype was recorded many times. This sequence joins TRBV4-2 and TRBJ2-3; 13 bases are a match to TRBD2. Germline CDR1 LGHNA, CDR2 YNFKEQ. Trimming cost V 3 bases and J 0 bases; bases outside gene matches: 3. This CDR3 has 17 residues. CDR3 region: CASSQGGLAGSTDTQYF. Here the CDR3 DNA reads TGTGCCAGCAGCCAGGGGGGACTAGCGGGGAGCACAGATACGCAGTATTTT.

This clonotype was detected only a few times. V gene TRBV5-6 combines with J gene TRBJ1-1, with 10 nucleotides matching TRBD1. V lost 4 bases, J lost 4 bases, and 7 bases stayed unmatched. This CDR3 is 15 amino acids long. Germline V gene sequence: CDR1 SGHDT, CDR2 YYEEEE. The CDR3: CASSPRDRGVTEAFF. CDR3 nucleotides: TGTGCCAGCAGCCCCCGGGACAGGGGTGTCACTGAAGCTTTCTTT.

In this sample, this clonotype turned up a few times. The chain recombines TRBV28 with TRBJ2-7; D is perhaps TRBD2 (6 bases). In germline, CDR1 is MDHEN, CDR2 SYDVKM. Trimming left V 3 bases short and J 3 bases short, with 12 bases between. The CDR3 is 14 residues long. CDR3 region: CASSLPGTGYEQYF. In DNA form, the CDR3 reads TGTGCCAGCAGTTTGCCTGGGACTGGCTACGAGCAGTACTTC.

This clonotype was observed a handful of times. The gene calls are TRBV5-1 and TRBJ2-5; 12 bases align to TRBD2. From germline, CDR1 is SGHRS and CDR2 YFSETQ. The ends lost 1 base at V and 5 bases at J; junction bases unmatched: 3. The CDR3 runs 15 residues. The CDR3: CASSLSGTSGETQYF. As DNA, the CDR3 is TGCGCCAGCAGCTTGTCCGGGACTAGCGGGGAGACCCAGTACTTC.